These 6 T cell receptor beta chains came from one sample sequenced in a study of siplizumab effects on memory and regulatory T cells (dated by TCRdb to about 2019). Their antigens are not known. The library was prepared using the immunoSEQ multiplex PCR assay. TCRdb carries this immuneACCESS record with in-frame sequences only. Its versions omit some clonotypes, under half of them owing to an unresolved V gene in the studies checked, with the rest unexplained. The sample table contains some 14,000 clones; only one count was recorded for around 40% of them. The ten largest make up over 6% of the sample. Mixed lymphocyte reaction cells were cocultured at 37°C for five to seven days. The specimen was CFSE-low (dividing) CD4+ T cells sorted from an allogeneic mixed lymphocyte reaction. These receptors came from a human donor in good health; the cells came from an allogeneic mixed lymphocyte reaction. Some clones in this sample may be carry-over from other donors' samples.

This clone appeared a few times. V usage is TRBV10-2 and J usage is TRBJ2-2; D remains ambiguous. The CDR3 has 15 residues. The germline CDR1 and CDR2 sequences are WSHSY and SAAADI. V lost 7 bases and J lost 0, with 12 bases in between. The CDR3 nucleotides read TGCGCCAGCAACAGACTTACCGCGAACACCGGGGAGCTGTTTTTT. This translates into CASNRLTANTGELFF.

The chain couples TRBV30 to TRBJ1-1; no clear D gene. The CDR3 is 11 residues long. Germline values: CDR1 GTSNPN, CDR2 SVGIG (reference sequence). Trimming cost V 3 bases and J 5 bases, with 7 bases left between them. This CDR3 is CAWRWKTEAFF. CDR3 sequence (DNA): TGTGCCTGGAGGTGGAAGACTGAAGCTTTCTTT.

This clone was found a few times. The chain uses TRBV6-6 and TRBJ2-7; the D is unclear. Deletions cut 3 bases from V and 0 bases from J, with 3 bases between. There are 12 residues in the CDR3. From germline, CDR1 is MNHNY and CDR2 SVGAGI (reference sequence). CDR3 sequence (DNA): TGTGCCAGCAGTTATTTCTCCTACGAGCAGTACTTC. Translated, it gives CASSYFSYEQYF.

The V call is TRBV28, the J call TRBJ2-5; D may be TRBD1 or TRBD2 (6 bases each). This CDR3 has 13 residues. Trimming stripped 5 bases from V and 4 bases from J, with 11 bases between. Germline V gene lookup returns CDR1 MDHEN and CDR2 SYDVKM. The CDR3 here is CASSDGGRETQYF. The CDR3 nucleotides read TGTGCCAGCAGTGACGGGGGCCGAGAGACCCAGTACTTC.

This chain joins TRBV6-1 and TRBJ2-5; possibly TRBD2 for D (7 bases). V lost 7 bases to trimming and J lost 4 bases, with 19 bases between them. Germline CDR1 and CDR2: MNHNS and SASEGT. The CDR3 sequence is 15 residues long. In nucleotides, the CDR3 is TGTGCCAGCATTTCCATGGGGGGGCAGGGAGAGACCCAGTACTTC. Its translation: CASISMGGQGETQYF.

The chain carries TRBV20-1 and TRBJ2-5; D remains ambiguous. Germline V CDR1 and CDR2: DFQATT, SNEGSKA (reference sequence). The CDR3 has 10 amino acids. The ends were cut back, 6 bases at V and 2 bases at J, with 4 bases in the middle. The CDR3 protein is CSAQQETQYF. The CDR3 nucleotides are TGCAGTGCACAACAAGAGACCCAGTACTTC.